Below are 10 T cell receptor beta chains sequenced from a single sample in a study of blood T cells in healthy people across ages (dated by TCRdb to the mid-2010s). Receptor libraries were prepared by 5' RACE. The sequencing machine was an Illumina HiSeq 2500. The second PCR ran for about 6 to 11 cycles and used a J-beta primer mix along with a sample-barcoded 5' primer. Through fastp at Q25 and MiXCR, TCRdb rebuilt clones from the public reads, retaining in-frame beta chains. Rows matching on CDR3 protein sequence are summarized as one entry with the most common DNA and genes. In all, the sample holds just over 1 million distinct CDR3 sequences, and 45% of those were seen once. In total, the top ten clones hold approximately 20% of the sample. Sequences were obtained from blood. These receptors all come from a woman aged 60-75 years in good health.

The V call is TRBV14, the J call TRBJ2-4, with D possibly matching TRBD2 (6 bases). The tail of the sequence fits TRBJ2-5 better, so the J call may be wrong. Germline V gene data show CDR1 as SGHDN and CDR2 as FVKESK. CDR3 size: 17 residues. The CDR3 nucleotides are TGTGCCAGCAGCCACCCACAACCGGGACTTGTCCAAGAGACCCAGTACTTC. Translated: CASSHPQPGLVQETQYF.

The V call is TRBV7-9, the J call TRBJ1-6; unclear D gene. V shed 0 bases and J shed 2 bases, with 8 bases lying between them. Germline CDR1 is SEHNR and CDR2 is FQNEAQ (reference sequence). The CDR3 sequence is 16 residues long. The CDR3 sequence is CASSLAAQPYNSPLHF. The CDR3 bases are TGTGCCAGCAGCTTAGCTGCGCAGCCCTATAATTCACCCCTCCACTTT.

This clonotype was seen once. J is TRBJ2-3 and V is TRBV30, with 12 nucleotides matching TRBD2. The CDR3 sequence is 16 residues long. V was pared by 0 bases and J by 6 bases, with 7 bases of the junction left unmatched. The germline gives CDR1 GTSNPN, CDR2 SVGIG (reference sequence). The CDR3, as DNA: TGTGCCTGGAGTGTGGGACTAGCGGGCTTCCCGGATACGCAGTATTTT. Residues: CAWSVGLAGFPDTQYF.

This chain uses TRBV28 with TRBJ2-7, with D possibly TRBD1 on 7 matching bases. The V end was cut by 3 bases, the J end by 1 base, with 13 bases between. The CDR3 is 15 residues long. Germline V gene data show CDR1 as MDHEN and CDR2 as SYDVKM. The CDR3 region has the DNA TGTGCCAGCAGTTTTGCGGCAGGGGGGTCCTACGAGCAGTACTTC. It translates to CASSFAAGGSYEQYF. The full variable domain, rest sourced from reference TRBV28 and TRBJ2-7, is DVKVTQSSRYLVKRTGEKVFLECVQDMDHENMFWYRQDPGLGLRLIYFSYDVKMKEKGDIPEGYSVSREKKERFSLILESASTNQTSMYLCASSFAAGGSYEQYFGPGTRLTVT.

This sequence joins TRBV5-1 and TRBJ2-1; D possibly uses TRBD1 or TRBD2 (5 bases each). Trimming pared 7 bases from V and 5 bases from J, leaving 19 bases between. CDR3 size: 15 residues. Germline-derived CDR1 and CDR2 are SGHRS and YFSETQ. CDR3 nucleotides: TGCGCCAGCGGCCTGAGGGGACCGAATGACAATGAGCAGTTCTTC. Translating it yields CASGLRGPNDNEQFF.

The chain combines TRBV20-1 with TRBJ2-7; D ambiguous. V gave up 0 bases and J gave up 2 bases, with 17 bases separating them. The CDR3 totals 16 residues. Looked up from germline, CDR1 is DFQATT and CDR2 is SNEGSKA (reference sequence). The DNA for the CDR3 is TGCAGTGCTAGAGATCCCGCCCCGGACCCTCCCTACGAGCAGTACTTC. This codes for CSARDPAPDPPYEQYF.

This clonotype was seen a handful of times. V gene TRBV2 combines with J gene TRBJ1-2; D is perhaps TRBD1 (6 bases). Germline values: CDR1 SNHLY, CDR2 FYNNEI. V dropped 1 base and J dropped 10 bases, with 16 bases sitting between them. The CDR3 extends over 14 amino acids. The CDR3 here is CASSEDRGGDPYTF. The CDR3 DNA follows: TGTGCCAGCAGTGAAGATAGGGGGGGCGATCCCTACACCTTC.

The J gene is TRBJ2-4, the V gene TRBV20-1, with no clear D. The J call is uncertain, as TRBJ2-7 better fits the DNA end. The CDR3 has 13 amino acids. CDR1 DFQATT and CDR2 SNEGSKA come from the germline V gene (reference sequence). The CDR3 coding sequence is TGCAGTGCTAGAGATCGACGGAGCGACGAGCAGTACTTC. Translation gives CSARDRRSDEQYF.

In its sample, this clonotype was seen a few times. The CDR3 DNA is TGCAGTGTCCCGGACACTTACACCGGGGAGCTGTTTTTT. Protein sequence: CSVPDTYTGELFF. V is TRBV20-1 and J is TRBJ2-2; D is perhaps TRBD1 (5 bases). The V end lost 7 bases, the J end lost 3 bases, and 12 bases lay between the germline ends. Germline values: CDR1 DFQATT, CDR2 SNEGSKA (reference sequence). The CDR3 length is 13 residues.

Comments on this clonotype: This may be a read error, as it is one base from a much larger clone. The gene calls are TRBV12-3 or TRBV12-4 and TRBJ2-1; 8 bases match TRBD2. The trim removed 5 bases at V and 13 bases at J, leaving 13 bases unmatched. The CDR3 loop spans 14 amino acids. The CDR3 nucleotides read TGTGCCAGCAGTCCTCCGGGACTAGGAGAGACCCAGTTCTTC. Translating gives CASSPPGLGETQFF.